The 8 T cell receptor beta chains reported below all come from one sample, sequenced in a study of CD8 T cells in ankylosing spondylitis. TCRdb reanalysed the 5' RACE reads using MiXCR and keeps one entry per CDR3 protein. This repertoire shows 180,000 or so distinct CDR3 sequences, around a tenth found once; its top ten account for around 29%. Sequenced sample: blood, either unsorted or a sorted T cell fraction (not recorded which). These receptors were taken from a male donor with ankylosing spondylitis or in good health (not recorded which).

This clonotype was observed at least ten times. The chain joins TRBV5-1 to TRBJ2-1, with a weak D call TRBD2 (6 bases). This CDR3 contains 16 residues. The V gene lost 4 bases and the J gene lost 2 bases, with 16 bases spanning the gap. Germline V gene lookup returns CDR1 SGHRS and CDR2 YFSETQ. CDR3 coding DNA: TGCGCCAGCAGCCCTTTTGCGGGGCCCGCCTACAATGAGCAGTTCTTC. Translating it yields CASSPFAGPAYNEQFF.

This clonotype was seen ten or more times. The chain joins TRBV7-8 to TRBJ1-1; D not certain. Germline lookup yields CDR1 SGHVS and CDR2 FQNEAQ. The CDR3 extends over 13 amino acids. The V gene lost 5 bases and the J gene lost 5 bases, with 12 bases spanning the gap. The CDR3 loop reads CASSRSDGTEAFF. CDR3 sequence (DNA): TGTGCCAGCAGCAGATCAGATGGGACTGAAGCTTTCTTT.

The sample holds many counts of this clonotype. This rearrangement joins TRBV3-1 to TRBJ2-7; unclear D gene. The CDR3 consists of 12 residues. Germline V gives CDR1 LGHDT, CDR2 YNNKEL (reference sequence). V was cut by 0 bases and J by 4 bases, with 4 bases left in between. The CDR3 loop reads CASSQEKYEQYF. The CDR3 DNA is TGTGCCAGCAGCCAAGAAAAGTACGAGCAGTACTTC.

A single count supports this clonotype. A much more abundant neighbour one base away suggests this may be a read error. The chain is built from TRBV5-1 and TRBJ1-1; D not resolved. Per germline, CDR1 SGHRS and CDR2 YFSETQ. The CDR3 has 14 residues. Trimming took 4 bases from V and 1 from J, leaving 11 bases between them. In DNA form, the CDR3 reads TGCGCCAGCAGCAGAGGGTTGGCGAACACTGAAGCTTTCTTT. Translating it yields CASSRGLANTEAFF. The whole variable domain, filled in from reference TRBV5-1 and TRBJ1-1, reads KAGVTQTPRYLIKTRGQQVTLSCSPISGHRSVSWYQQTPGQGLQFLFEYFSETQRNKGNFPGRFSGRQFSNSRSEMNVSTLELGDSALYLCASSRGLANTEAFFGQGTRLTVV.

The V call is TRBV4-2, the J call TRBJ2-5; TRBD2 matches 10 bases. The CDR3 consists of 15 residues. Germline CDR1 reads LGHNA; CDR2 reads YNFKEQ. Losses at the gene ends were 4 bases for V and 4 bases for J; bases not matched to a gene: 6. The CDR3 region has the DNA TGTGCCAGCAGCCGTCTAGCGGGAGAGGGAGAGACCCAGTACTTC. This sequence encodes CASSRLAGEGETQYF.

This clonotype was detected ten times or more. This sequence joins TRBV5-6 and TRBJ2-1, with a weak D call TRBD1 (5 bases). This CDR3 has 16 amino acids. Germline CDR1 SGHDT, CDR2 YYEEEE. Trimming removed 0 bases from V and 0 bases from J, with 10 bases in between. The CDR3 reads CASSLGDRSSYNEQFF. The CDR3 DNA reads as TGTGCCAGCAGCTTGGGAGACAGAAGCTCCTACAATGAGCAGTTCTTC.

This clonotype was detected only a few times. The genes are TRBV5-1 and TRBJ2-7; a weak D match, TRBD2 (7 bases). Trimming pared 4 bases from V and 0 bases from J, leaving 14 bases between. Germline V gene sequence: CDR1 SGHRS, CDR2 YFSETQ. This CDR3 is built from 15 residues. The chain's CDR3 is CASSGRGPSSYEQYF. The CDR3 nucleotides are TGCGCCAGCAGCGGGCGGGGGCCATCCTCCTACGAGCAGTACTTC. The full variable domain, in which reference TRBV5-1 and TRBJ2-7 provide the parts outside the CDR3, is KAGVTQTPRYLIKTRGQQVTLSCSPISGHRSVSWYQQTPGQGLQFLFEYFSETQRNKGNFPGRFSGRQFSNSRSEMNVSTLELGDSALYLCASSGRGPSSYEQYFGPGTRLTVT.

This rearrangement joins TRBV4-3 to TRBJ1-2; TRBD1 might be the D (5 bases). Germline V gene data show CDR1 as LGHNA and CDR2 as YSLEER. The germline V and J ends were trimmed by 0 bases and 13 bases, with 18 bases remaining between them. The CDR3 is 14 residues long. The CDR3 spells CASSQDRMGGWGTF. The CDR3 nucleotides read TGCGCCAGCAGCCAAGATCGGATGGGGGGTTGGGGCACCTTC.